The 24 T cell receptor beta chains presented below share a single source sample, sequenced in a study of T cells expressing NK-cell markers. Reanalyzing the 5' RACE reads, TCRdb keeps one entry per CDR3 protein, without DNA. The sample has roughly 390,000 distinct CDR3 sequences. Specimen: blood T cells: a sorted CD56 or NKG2C T cell subset, CD4+ or CD8+ T cells, or bulk PBMC T cells (not recorded which). The receptor source for this set is a woman aged 45 to 65 in good health.

The chain employs TRBV12-3 or TRBV12-4 and TRBJ2-1; TCRdb calls TRBD2, which cannot be checked without DNA. CDR3 length: 15 residues. CDR3 sequence: CASTLGLAATHEQFF.

The CDR3 spells CASSAQGKEKLFF. V usage is TRBV19 and J usage is TRBJ1-4; as DNA is missing, the TRBD1 call by TCRdb cannot be tested. The CDR3 covers 13 residues. The germline V gene has CDR1 LNHDA and CDR2 SQIVND (reference sequence). The whole variable domain, remainder taken from reference TRBV19 and TRBJ1-4, is DGGITQSPKYLFRKEGQNVTLSCEQNLNHDAMYWYRQDPGQGLRLIYYSQIVNDFQKGDIAEGYSVSREKKESFPLTVTSAQKNPTAFYLCASSAQGKEKLFFGSGTQLSVL.

J is TRBJ2-1 and V is TRBV27; no DNA is available, so the TRBD1 call from TCRdb remains unchecked. The germline CDR1 and CDR2 sequences are MNHEY and SMNVEV (reference sequence). The CDR3 runs to 16 residues. The CDR3 sequence is CASSRPQQGSGNEQFF.

CDR3 sequence reads: CATKPGTEHSPLHF. The genes are TRBV15 and TRBJ1-6; lacking DNA, the TRBD1 call made by TCRdb goes unchecked. The CDR3 contains 14 residues. Germline lookup yields CDR1 LNHNV and CDR2 YYDKDF (reference sequence).

V and J are TRBV12-3 or TRBV12-4 and TRBJ2-1; TCRdb names TRBD2, which stays unverified in the absence of DNA. CDR3 length: 17 amino acids. CDR3 region: CASSPARLASRANEQFF.

V gene TRBV12-3 or TRBV12-4 combines with J gene TRBJ2-2; TCRdb proposes TRBD2, but this gene call is untestable without DNA. The CDR3 extends over 15 amino acids. The CDR3: CASSLLLAGTGELFF.

J is TRBJ2-1 and V is TRBV20-1; TCRdb reports TRBD1, a call that lacks DNA to check it against. The germline CDR1 and CDR2 sequences are DFQATT and SNEGSKA (reference sequence). CDR3 length: 14 amino acids. The CDR3 is CSARDVAPGNEQFF.

The V and J genes are TRBV20-1 and TRBJ2-3. The germline V gene encodes CDR1 DFQATT and CDR2 SNEGSKA (reference sequence). The CDR3 loop spans 12 amino acids. CDR3: CSASESTDTQYF.

J is TRBJ2-6 and V is TRBV28. CDR1 MDHEN and CDR2 SYDVKM come from the germline V gene. CDR3 length: 17 residues. This CDR3 is CASSPSYLSTGANVLTF.

This chain connects TRBV9 to TRBJ2-1; TCRdb proposes TRBD2, but this gene call is untestable without DNA. The CDR3 is 19 residues long. Germline loops: CDR1 SGDLS, CDR2 YYNGEE. CDR3 sequence: CASSVLRGLAGDSYNEQFF. The full variable domain, completed using reference TRBV9 and TRBJ2-1, is DSGVTQTPKHLITATGQRVTLRCSPRSGDLSVYWYQQSLDQGLQFLIQYYNGEERAKGNILERFSAQQFPDLHSELNLSSLELGDSALYFCASSVLRGLAGDSYNEQFFGPGTRLTVL.

This CDR3 reads CSVVGDRGTGELFF. V usage is TRBV29-1 and J usage is TRBJ2-2; TCRdb names TRBD1, which stays unverified in the absence of DNA. Germline V gene lookup returns CDR1 SQVTM and CDR2 ANQGSEA. This CDR3 region has 14 residues.

This chain connects TRBV6-1 to TRBJ1-4. This CDR3 is 13 amino acids long. The germline V gene encodes CDR1 MNHNS and CDR2 SASEGT. CDR3 amino acids: CASSEGGRLKLFF.

The V gene is TRBV12-3 or TRBV12-4, the J gene TRBJ2-5; there is no DNA to check the TCRdb D call of TRBD1. This CDR3 comprises 13 residues. CDR3 region: CASSPTGLETQYF.

This chain links TRBV12-3 or TRBV12-4 with TRBJ1-2; TCRdb names TRBD1, which stays unverified in the absence of DNA. This CDR3 spans 15 amino acids. CDR3 protein: CASSLEVGQSHGYTF.

This chain joins TRBV10-3 and TRBJ2-5; TCRdb returns TRBD1, unconfirmable since there is no DNA. This CDR3 is built from 12 residues. Germline CDR1 and CDR2: ENHRY and SYGVKD. CDR3 residues: CAIRGQQETQYF.

This chain joins TRBV4-2 and TRBJ1-2. In germline, CDR1 is LGHNA, CDR2 YNFKEQ. The length of the CDR3 is 15 residues. CDR3 region: CASSQPRDSQGGYTF.

The rearrangement joins TRBV2 to TRBJ2-5; the D call of TRBD1 rests on TCRdb alone, since no DNA is present to check it. The CDR3 runs to 13 residues. Germline CDR1 is SNHLY and CDR2 is FYNNEI. The CDR3: CASNLQGRETQYF.

The chain links TRBV10-3 to TRBJ2-1; TCRdb proposes TRBD1, but this gene call is untestable without DNA. Germline CDR1 reads ENHRY; CDR2 reads SYGVKD. This CDR3 comprises 13 residues. CDR3 region: CAISRDREDEQFF.

The gene calls are TRBV14 and TRBJ2-5; TCRdb's D call of TRBD2 is untestable without DNA. CDR3 length: 14 amino acids. Germline values: CDR1 SGHDN, CDR2 FVKESK. CDR3 residues: CASSHTSVGETQYF. Full variable domain (outside the CDR3, taken from reference TRBV14 and TRBJ2-5): EAGVTQFPSHSVIEKGQTVTLRCDPISGHDNLYWYRRVMGKEIKFLLHFVKESKQDESGMPNNRFLAERTGGTYSTLKVQPAELEDSGVYFCASSHTSVGETQYFGPGTRLLVL.

The chain employs TRBV15 and TRBJ1-5; the TCRdb call, TRBD1, lacks DNA for checking. The CDR3 length is 14 residues. Germline loops: CDR1 LNHNV, CDR2 YYDKDF (reference sequence). The CDR3: CATSPGTSNQPQHF.

The CDR3: CASSPPVGPRYRQYF. The chain employs TRBV7-9 and TRBJ2-7; TCRdb calls TRBD1, which cannot be checked without DNA. This CDR3 spans 15 amino acids. The germline V gene has CDR1 SEHNR and CDR2 FQNEAQ (reference sequence).

The chain joins TRBV11-2 to TRBJ1-1; without DNA, the TCRdb call of TRBD1 cannot be checked. Germline values: CDR1 SGHAT, CDR2 FQNNGV. CDR3 length: 13 residues. CDR3 protein: CASSERGGDEAFF.

The J gene is TRBJ2-1, the V gene TRBV3-1; TCRdb selects TRBD2, and the lack of DNA leaves this call unchecked. This CDR3 spans 14 amino acids. The germline gives CDR1 LGHDT, CDR2 YNNKEL (reference sequence). CDR3 loop: CASSQNTGVNEQFF.

J is TRBJ2-5 and V is TRBV7-9; TCRdb calls TRBD1, which cannot be checked without DNA. CDR3 length: 16 residues. Germline V lookup: CDR1 SEHNR, CDR2 FQNEAQ (reference sequence). The CDR3 here is CATTGRGRPAKETQYF.